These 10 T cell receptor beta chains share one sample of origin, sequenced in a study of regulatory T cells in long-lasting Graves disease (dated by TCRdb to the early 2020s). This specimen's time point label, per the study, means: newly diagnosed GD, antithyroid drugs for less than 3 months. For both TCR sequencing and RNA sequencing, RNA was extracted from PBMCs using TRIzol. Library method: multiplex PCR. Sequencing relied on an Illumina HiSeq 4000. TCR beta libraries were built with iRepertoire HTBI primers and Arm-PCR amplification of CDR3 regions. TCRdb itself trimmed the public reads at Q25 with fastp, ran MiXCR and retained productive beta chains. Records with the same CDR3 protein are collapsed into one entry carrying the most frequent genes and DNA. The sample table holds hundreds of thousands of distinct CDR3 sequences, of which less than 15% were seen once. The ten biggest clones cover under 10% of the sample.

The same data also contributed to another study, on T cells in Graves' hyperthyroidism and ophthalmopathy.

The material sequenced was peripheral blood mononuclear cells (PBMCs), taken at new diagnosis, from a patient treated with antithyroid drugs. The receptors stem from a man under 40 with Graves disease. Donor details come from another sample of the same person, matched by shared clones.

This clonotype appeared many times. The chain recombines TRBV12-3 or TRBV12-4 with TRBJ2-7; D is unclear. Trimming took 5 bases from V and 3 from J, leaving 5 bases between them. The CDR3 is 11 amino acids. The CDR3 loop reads CASSRIYEQYF. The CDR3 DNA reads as TGTGCCAGCAGTAGGATCTACGAGCAGTACTTC.

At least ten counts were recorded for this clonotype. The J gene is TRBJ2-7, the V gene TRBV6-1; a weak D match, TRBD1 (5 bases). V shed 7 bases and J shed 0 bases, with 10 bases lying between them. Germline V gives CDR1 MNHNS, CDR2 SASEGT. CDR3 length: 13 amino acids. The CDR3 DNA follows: TGTGCCAGCACAGGGAAGAGCTCCTACGAGCAGTACTTC. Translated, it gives CASTGKSSYEQYF.

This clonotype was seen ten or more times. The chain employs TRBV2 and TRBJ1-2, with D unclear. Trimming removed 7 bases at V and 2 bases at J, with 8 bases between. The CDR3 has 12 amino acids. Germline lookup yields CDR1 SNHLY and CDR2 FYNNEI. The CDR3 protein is CASIDGNYGYTF. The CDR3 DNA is TGTGCCAGCATAGACGGGAACTATGGCTACACCTTC.

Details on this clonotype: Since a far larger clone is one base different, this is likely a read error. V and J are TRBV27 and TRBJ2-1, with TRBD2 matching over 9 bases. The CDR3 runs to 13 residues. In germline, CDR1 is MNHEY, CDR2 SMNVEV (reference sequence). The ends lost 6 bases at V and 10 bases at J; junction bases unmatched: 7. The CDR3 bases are TGTGCCAGCAGACGACTAGCGGCATACGAGCAGTTCTTC. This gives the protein CASRRLAAYEQFF.

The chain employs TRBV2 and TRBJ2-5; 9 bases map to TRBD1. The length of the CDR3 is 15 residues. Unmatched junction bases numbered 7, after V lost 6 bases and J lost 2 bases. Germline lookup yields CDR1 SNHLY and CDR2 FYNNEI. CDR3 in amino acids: CASRDPGQGQETQYF. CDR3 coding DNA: TGTGCCAGCAGGGATCCGGGACAGGGTCAAGAGACCCAGTACTTC.

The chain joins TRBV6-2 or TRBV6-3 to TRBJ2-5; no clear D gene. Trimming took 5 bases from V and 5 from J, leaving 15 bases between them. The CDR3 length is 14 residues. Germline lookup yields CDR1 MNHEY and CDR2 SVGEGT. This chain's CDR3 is CASSDRIERETQYF. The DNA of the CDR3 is TGTGCCAGCAGTGACCGCATAGAGAGGGAGACCCAGTACTTC.

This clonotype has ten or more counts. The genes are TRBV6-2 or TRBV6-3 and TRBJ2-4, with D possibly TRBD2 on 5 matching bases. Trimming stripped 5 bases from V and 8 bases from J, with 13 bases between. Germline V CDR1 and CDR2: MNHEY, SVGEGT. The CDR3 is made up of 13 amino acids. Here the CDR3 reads CASSGKGRDIQYF. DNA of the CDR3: TGTGCCAGCAGTGGTAAAGGGAGAGACATTCAGTACTTC.

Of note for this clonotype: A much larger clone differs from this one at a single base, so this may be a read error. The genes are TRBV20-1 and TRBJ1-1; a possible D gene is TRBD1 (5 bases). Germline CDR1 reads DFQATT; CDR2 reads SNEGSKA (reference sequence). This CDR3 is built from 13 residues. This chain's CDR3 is CSAGTTMNTEASF. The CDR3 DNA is TGCAGTGCCGGGACCACAATGAACACTGAAGCTTCCTTT.

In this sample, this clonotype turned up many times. CDR3 loop: CASSTSDRDQPQHF. In DNA, the CDR3 is TGTGCCAGCAGTACCTCGGACAGGGATCAGCCCCAGCATTTT. The chain couples TRBV12-3 or TRBV12-4 to TRBJ1-5; 8 nucleotides agree with TRBD1. The CDR3 sequence is 14 residues long. After removal of 5 bases from V and 5 bases from J, the junction contained 5 bases not matched to a gene.

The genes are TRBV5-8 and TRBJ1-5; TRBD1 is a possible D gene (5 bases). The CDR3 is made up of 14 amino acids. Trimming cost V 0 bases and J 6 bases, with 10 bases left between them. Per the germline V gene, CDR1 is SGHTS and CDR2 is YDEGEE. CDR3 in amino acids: CASSLAGVPQPQHF. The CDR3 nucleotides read TGTGCCAGCAGCTTGGCGGGGGTCCCTCAGCCCCAGCATTTT.